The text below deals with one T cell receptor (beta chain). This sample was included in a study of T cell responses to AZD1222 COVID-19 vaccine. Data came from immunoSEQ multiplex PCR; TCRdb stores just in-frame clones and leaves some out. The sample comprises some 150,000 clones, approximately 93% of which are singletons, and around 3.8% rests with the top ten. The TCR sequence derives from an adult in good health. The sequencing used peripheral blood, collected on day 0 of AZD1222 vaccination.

CDR3: CASSPSRGSGANVLTF. The CDR3 coding sequence is TGTGCCAGCAGCCCGAGTCGGGGATCTGGGGCCAACGTCCTGACTTTC. This chain connects TRBV7-6 to TRBJ2-6, with D tentatively TRBD2 (5 bases). V lost 5 bases, J lost 1 base, and 12 bases lay in between. The CDR3 covers 16 residues. Germline values: CDR1 SGHVS, CDR2 FNYEAQ.